This T cell receptor (beta chain) was sequenced during a study of T cell repertoires in cytomegalovirus infection. The overall study: Well-studied HLA-B-restricted CMV epitopes were used in the study alongside recently identified HLA-C-restricted ones. Public TCR beta signature analysis indicated the presence of both CMV infection and matching HLA type.

TCRdb passed the reads through MiXCR, listing each CDR3 protein once. The sample has under 500,000 distinct CDR3 sequences; under 45% are singletons. Regarding this clonotype: What it binds is unknown.

The receptor was isolated from a human donor in good health (CMV status not recorded). Some clones in this sample may be carry-over from other donors' samples. The sample was cultured PBMCs, taken from culture after CMV antigen stimulation.

The CDR3 reads CASSYSLGSYGELFF. CDR3 coding DNA: TGTGCCAGCAGTTACTCGTTGGGCTCATACGGGGAGCTGTTTTTT. This chain links TRBV6-2 or TRBV6-3 with TRBJ2-2; D gene unclear. CDR1 and CDR2 from the germline V gene are MNHEY and SVGEGT. V shed 0 bases and J shed 7 bases, with 12 bases lying between them. The CDR3 contains 15 residues.